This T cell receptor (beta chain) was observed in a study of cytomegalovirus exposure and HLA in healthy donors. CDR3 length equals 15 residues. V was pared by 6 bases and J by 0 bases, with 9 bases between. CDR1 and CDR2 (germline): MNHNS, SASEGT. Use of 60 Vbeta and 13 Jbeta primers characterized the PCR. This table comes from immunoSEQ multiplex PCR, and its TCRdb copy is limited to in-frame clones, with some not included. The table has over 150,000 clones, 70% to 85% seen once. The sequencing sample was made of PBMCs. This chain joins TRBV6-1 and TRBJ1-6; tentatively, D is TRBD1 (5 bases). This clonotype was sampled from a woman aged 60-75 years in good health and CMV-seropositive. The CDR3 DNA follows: TGTGCCAGCAGGACAGAGAGCTCCTATAATTCACCCCTCCACTTT. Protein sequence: CASRTESSYNSPLHF.